The 9 T cell receptor beta chains reported below all come from one sample, sequenced in a study of blood T cell repertoires in COVID-19. Produced via immunoSEQ multiplex PCR; TCRdb's table is partial and in-frame only. There are roughly 160,000 clones in the sample; roughly 90% occur only once, and 0.53% lies in the top ten. What was sequenced was peripheral blood. The receptors were sampled from a man between 45 and 60 years old with acute or convalescent COVID-19.

V gene TRBV4-3 combines with J gene TRBJ2-2; 9 bases map to TRBD2. This CDR3 is 17 amino acids long. V trimming: 0 bases; J trimming: 6 bases; junction bases outside the gene matches: 8. The V gene's germline CDR1 is LGHNA and CDR2 YSLEER. CDR3 nucleotides: TGCGCCAGCAGCCAAGAGGGTCTAGCGGGGACCTCCGGGGAGCTGTTTTTT. Translation gives CASSQEGLAGTSGELFF.

This sequence joins TRBV10-3 and TRBJ2-3, with a possible D match to TRBD2 (5 bases). Looked up from germline, CDR1 is ENHRY and CDR2 is SYGVKD. The CDR3 contains 14 residues. V was clipped by 6 bases and J by 1 base, with 11 bases between them. For the CDR3, the DNA is TGTGCCATCAGGAGGGCAGGAGGCACAGATACGCAGTATTTT. Translation: CAIRRAGGTDTQYF.

This chain links TRBV28 with TRBJ2-3; 9 nucleotides match TRBD1. The germline CDR1 and CDR2 sequences are MDHEN and SYDVKM. J was trimmed by 6 bases and V by 7 bases; bases with no gene match: 8. The CDR3 sequence is 14 residues long. The CDR3 DNA is TGTGCCAGCAACCGTGGACAGGGGTCGGATACGCAGTATTTT. Its translation is CASNRGQGSDTQYF. Drawing the rest from reference TRBV28 and TRBJ2-3, the complete variable domain is DVKVTQSSRYLVKRTGEKVFLECVQDMDHENMFWYRQDPGLGLRLIYFSYDVKMKEKGDIPEGYSVSREKKERFSLILESASTNQTSMYLCASNRGQGSDTQYFGPGTRLTVL.

The chain carries TRBV13 and TRBJ2-1; TRBD2 matches at 7 bases. The germline CDR1 and CDR2 sequences are PRHDT and FYEKMQ (reference sequence). V was pared by 5 bases and J by 1 base, with 5 bases of the junction left unmatched. The CDR3 has 15 amino acids. The CDR3 nucleotides are TGTGCCAGCAGCGGAGCGGGACTATCCTACAATGAGCAGTTCTTC. Protein product: CASSGAGLSYNEQFF.

The chain has TRBV2 and TRBJ2-7, with D perhaps matching TRBD1 (5 bases). The V gene's germline CDR1 is SNHLY and CDR2 FYNNEI. There are 12 residues in the CDR3. V was trimmed by 8 bases and J by 3 bases, leaving 11 bases between them. CDR3 in DNA: TGTGCCAGCGATAACGGACACTACGAGCAGTACTTC. It encodes CASDNGHYEQYF.

V and J are TRBV5-1 and TRBJ1-5; the D is unclear. Trimming took off 0 bases at V and 4 bases at J, with 5 bases between the two ends. Germline CDR1 SGHRS, CDR2 YFSETQ. The CDR3 spans 13 residues. This chain's CDR3 is CASSLAVNQPQHF. The CDR3 nucleotides read TGCGCCAGCAGCTTGGCGGTGAATCAGCCCCAGCATTTT.

The V call is TRBV7-8, the J call TRBJ1-5, with a weak D call TRBD1 (5 bases). The CDR3 runs 15 residues. Germline V gene sequence: CDR1 SGHVS, CDR2 FQNEAQ. Trimming stripped 5 bases from V and 0 bases from J, with 11 bases between. The DNA for the CDR3 is TGTGCCAGCAGCAAATTGACAGATAGCAATCAGCCCCAGCATTTT. Translating it yields CASSKLTDSNQPQHF.

This clone showed up just a few times. The chain is built from TRBV3-1 (or the pseudogene TRBV3-2) and TRBJ1-4; 7 bases fit TRBD1. The CDR3 has 14 amino acids. Germline CDR1 LGHDT, CDR2 YNNKEL (reference sequence). The J segment lost 4 bases and the V segment lost 3 bases, leaving 2 bases of the junction unmatched. This chain's CDR3 is CASSQSGGNEKLFF. CDR3 nucleotide sequence: TGTGCCAGCAGCCAGTCAGGGGGTAATGAAAAACTGTTTTTT.

V gene TRBV6-5 combines with J gene TRBJ1-6; the D is unclear. The CDR3 contains 15 residues. Between the trimmed V and J ends, which lost 6 bases and 7 bases, there was a span of 16 bases. Germline V CDR1 and CDR2: MNHEY, SVGAGI. This chain's CDR3 is CASRREVLENSPLHF. CDR3 sequence (DNA): TGTGCCAGCAGGAGGGAAGTTCTGGAGAATTCACCCCTCCACTTT.